This TCR beta chain was sequenced during a study of cytomegalovirus exposure and HLA in healthy donors. The study's findings and limits: TCR beta V- and J-gene trimming, according to a later analysis, was linked to a missense DCLRE1C variant. Earlier findings revealed that most TCR beta V segments proved productive either about 87% or about 30% of the time.

Primers: 60 Vbeta forward and 13 Jbeta reverse. Here immunoSEQ multiplex PCR was the method, and the copy in TCRdb shows in-frame clones only, minus some. The sample lists about 150,000 clones, roughly three quarters occurring once. J gave up 1 base and V 6 bases, and 8 bases lay outside the gene matches. Germline CDR1 reads MNHNS; CDR2 reads SASEGT. The CDR3 loop spans 15 amino acids. Points on this clone: The antigen is unknown.

The J gene is TRBJ2-5, the V gene TRBV6-1; 7 nucleotides agree with TRBD1. Material for sequencing was PBMCs. The origin of this receptor is a human donor in good health. The CDR3 DNA reads TGTGCCAGCAGGCGTCTACAGGGGTTCCAAGAGACCCAGTACTTC. It specifies CASRRLQGFQETQYF.